This is a list of T cell receptor beta chains from one sample in a study of T-cell memory formation after mild COVID-19. Each CDR3 protein gets one entry after TCRdb re-called the 5' RACE reads with MiXCR. This repertoire shows around 300,000 distinct CDR3 sequences, roughly 15% found once; its top ten account for around a fifth. The sequenced material came from PBMCs or a T cell subset sorted from them (not recorded which). The source of these receptors is a man between 18 and 29 years old who had mild COVID-19 (a few samples of this study predate the infection). Cell type and time point are not known. Each CDR3 is given with its conserved first and last residue. The D gene is left open where the match is weak. Expanded clones get a size class; other rows say once, few or many, or leave the size out.

d_gene: NA; abundance: few; j_gene: TRBJ1-1; v_gene: TRBV6-5; CDR3nt: TGTGCCAGCACCCGGGGGAGCTTGGCTTTCTTT; CDR3aa: CASTRGSLAFF
d_gene: NA; abundance: NA; j_gene: TRBJ2-7; v_gene: TRBV2; CDR3nt: TGTGCCAGCGCGGGGTACAGTTCGGACGAGCAGTACTTC; CDR3aa: CASAGYSSDEQYF
d_gene: NA; abundance: NA; j_gene: TRBJ2-1; v_gene: TRBV11-2; CDR3nt: TGTGCCAGCGGATTACTAGGCCAGTTCTTC; CDR3aa: CASGLLGQFF
d_gene: TRBD2; abundance: NA; j_gene: TRBJ2-5; v_gene: TRBV7-2; CDR3nt: TGTGCCAGCAGCTTTACCGGGACTAGCGGGGGGGAGACCCAGTACTTC; CDR3aa: CASSFTGTSGGETQYF
d_gene: TRBD1; abundance: few; j_gene: TRBJ2-7; v_gene: TRBV12-3/TRBV12-4; CDR3nt: TGTGCCAGCAGTTTGGGGATGACGGGGACAGGGTCCTACGAGCAGTACTTC; CDR3aa: CASSLGMTGTGSYEQYF
d_gene: NA; abundance: NA; j_gene: TRBJ1-2; v_gene: TRBV28; CDR3nt: TGTGCCAGCAGGGGGGGTGGCTACACCTTC; CDR3aa: CASRGGGYTF
d_gene: TRBD1; abundance: NA; j_gene: TRBJ2-5; v_gene: TRBV12-3/TRBV12-4; CDR3nt: TGTGCCAGCAGATCGGGAGGACAGGGGGGACAAGAGACCCAGTACTTC; CDR3aa: CASRSGGQGGQETQYF
d_gene: TRBD2; abundance: many; j_gene: TRBJ2-1; v_gene: TRBV5-1; CDR3nt: TGCGCCAGCAGCTTACTAGCGGGGGGGTTTGAGCAGTTCTTC; CDR3aa: CASSLLAGGFEQFF
d_gene: TRBD1; abundance: NA; j_gene: TRBJ2-5; v_gene: TRBV29-1; CDR3nt: TGCAGCGTTGAAGGGACAGGGGAAGAGACCCAGTACTTC; CDR3aa: CSVEGTGEETQYF
d_gene: TRBD1; abundance: NA; j_gene: TRBJ1-2; v_gene: TRBV20-1; CDR3nt: TGCAGTGCTAGATGGACAGGGTATGGCTACACCTTC; CDR3aa: CSARWTGYGYTF
d_gene: TRBD2; abundance: few; j_gene: TRBJ2-1; v_gene: TRBV5-1; CDR3nt: TGCGCCAGCAGCTTGGAGCCTAGCGGAAACAATGAGCAGTTCTTC; CDR3aa: CASSLEPSGNNEQFF
d_gene: NA; abundance: few; j_gene: TRBJ1-5; v_gene: TRBV28; CDR3nt: TGTGCCAGCAGTTCGCCAGGAGGGAATCAGCCCCAGCATTTT; CDR3aa: CASSSPGGNQPQHF
d_gene: NA; abundance: many; j_gene: TRBJ2-5; v_gene: TRBV4-3; CDR3nt: TGCGCCAGCAGTGGCAAGATCAGCCCGCTCCAAGAGACCCAGTACTTC; CDR3aa: CASSGKISPLQETQYF
d_gene: NA; abundance: few; j_gene: TRBJ1-5; v_gene: TRBV7-6; CDR3nt: TGTGCCAGCAGCTTATCAGGGTTGGGAAATCAGCCCCAGCATTTT; CDR3aa: CASSLSGLGNQPQHF
d_gene: TRBD1; abundance: NA; j_gene: TRBJ1-6; v_gene: TRBV12-3/TRBV12-4; CDR3nt: TGTGCCAGCAGTTCGACAGGGGGTTCCTCACCCCTCCACTTT; CDR3aa: CASSSTGGSSPLHF
d_gene: NA; abundance: few; j_gene: TRBJ2-2; v_gene: TRBV28; CDR3nt: TGTGCCAGCAGTTTATATGGGGCTTCGAACACCGGGGAGCTGTTTTTT; CDR3aa: CASSLYGASNTGELFF
d_gene: TRBD2; abundance: NA; j_gene: TRBJ2-5; v_gene: TRBV7-3; CDR3nt: TGTGCCAGCAGCTTAGAGAGCGGGGGAATTGGGACCCAGTACTTC; CDR3aa: CASSLESGGIGTQYF
d_gene: TRBD2; abundance: NA; j_gene: TRBJ2-1; v_gene: TRBV9; CDR3nt: TGTGCCAGCAGCGTAGGGCGGGGGGGACGCGACAATGAGCAGTTCTTC; CDR3aa: CASSVGRGGRDNEQFF
d_gene: NA; abundance: NA; j_gene: TRBJ2-2; v_gene: TRBV14; CDR3nt: TGTGCCAGCAGCCAAGATTGGACCACCGGGGAGCTGTTTTTT; CDR3aa: CASSQDWTTGELFF
d_gene: NA; abundance: NA; j_gene: TRBJ1-6; v_gene: TRBV6-6; CDR3nt: TGTGCCAGCAGTGGGCAGAAAAATTATTATAATTCACCCCTCCACTTT; CDR3aa: CASSGQKNYYNSPLHF
d_gene: NA; abundance: NA; j_gene: TRBJ2-1; v_gene: TRBV5-1; CDR3nt: TGCGCCAGCAGCTTGGAGGGTTGGAGCGAGCAGTTCTTC; CDR3aa: CASSLEGWSEQFF
d_gene: TRBD1; abundance: NA; j_gene: TRBJ2-1; v_gene: TRBV27; CDR3nt: TGTGCCAGCAGTTTAGGGACAGGGATGTTAGAGCAGTTCTTC; CDR3aa: CASSLGTGMLEQFF
d_gene: NA; abundance: NA; j_gene: TRBJ2-3; v_gene: TRBV4-3; CDR3nt: TGCGCCAGCAGCCTCCTAGTGAGAGATACGCAGTATTTT; CDR3aa: CASSLLVRDTQYF
d_gene: NA; abundance: few; j_gene: TRBJ2-1; v_gene: TRBV5-5; CDR3nt: TGTGCCAGCGCAGAGGGTGGCTCCTACAATGAGCAGTTCTTC; CDR3aa: CASAEGGSYNEQFF
d_gene: NA; abundance: few; j_gene: TRBJ2-1; v_gene: TRBV24-1; CDR3nt: TGTGCCACCAGTGATCCGAGGTGGGTGCACAATGAGCAGTTCTTC; CDR3aa: CATSDPRWVHNEQFF
d_gene: TRBD1; abundance: NA; j_gene: TRBJ1-4; v_gene: TRBV20-1; CDR3nt: TGCAGTGCTAGAGGGGACAGGGTTGGGGCTAATGAAAAACTGTTTTTT; CDR3aa: CSARGDRVGANEKLFF
d_gene: NA; abundance: few; j_gene: TRBJ1-3; v_gene: TRBV5-1; CDR3nt: TGCGCCAGCAGCCCGGACAGTGGAAACACCATATATTTT; CDR3aa: CASSPDSGNTIYF
d_gene: TRBD1; abundance: NA; j_gene: TRBJ2-7; v_gene: TRBV18; CDR3nt: TGTGCCAGCTCACCAATCTCAGGGGGTAAAGAGCAGTACTTC; CDR3aa: CASSPISGGKEQYF
d_gene: NA; abundance: NA; j_gene: TRBJ1-5; v_gene: TRBV7-2; CDR3nt: TGTGCCAGCAGCCCCCGGAGCGGTTGGGGAAATCAGCCCCAGCATTTT; CDR3aa: CASSPRSGWGNQPQHF
d_gene: NA; abundance: NA; j_gene: TRBJ2-2; v_gene: TRBV7-2; CDR3nt: TGTGCCAGCAGCTTAAAGTCGGCCGGGGAGCTGTTTTTT; CDR3aa: CASSLKSAGELFF
d_gene: NA; abundance: few; j_gene: TRBJ2-4; v_gene: TRBV12-3/TRBV12-4; CDR3nt: TGTGCCAGCAGTTCCTCGCCGGGCCGTCTTTCCCTAGCCAAAAACATTCAGTACTTC; CDR3aa: CASSSSPGRLSLAKNIQYF
d_gene: NA; abundance: NA; j_gene: TRBJ1-4; v_gene: TRBV9; CDR3nt: TGTGCCAGCAGCGTAGCCCCCTCGGGTGAAAAACTGTTTTTT; CDR3aa: CASSVAPSGEKLFF
d_gene: NA; abundance: many; j_gene: TRBJ2-3; v_gene: TRBV2; CDR3nt: TGTGCCAGCAGTGAAGTGGGGGCCCGCACAGATACGCAGTATTTT; CDR3aa: CASSEVGARTDTQYF
d_gene: TRBD1; abundance: many; j_gene: TRBJ2-7; v_gene: TRBV7-6; CDR3nt: TGTGCCAGCAGCCCCGTGACAGGGCGTACCTACGAGCAGTACTTC; CDR3aa: CASSPVTGRTYEQYF
d_gene: NA; abundance: NA; j_gene: TRBJ2-3; v_gene: TRBV20-1; CDR3nt: TGCAGTGCTAGAGATCGGGGCAGGCCGCTGGCCACAGATACGCAGTATTTT; CDR3aa: CSARDRGRPLATDTQYF
d_gene: TRBD1; abundance: few; j_gene: TRBJ1-2; v_gene: TRBV30; CDR3nt: TGTGCCTGGAGTGCTGACAGGGGCTATGGCTACACCTTC; CDR3aa: CAWSADRGYGYTF
d_gene: TRBD2; abundance: few; j_gene: TRBJ2-3; v_gene: TRBV6-1; CDR3nt: TGTGCCAGCACCACGGGGGGGGCGACAGATACGCAGTATTTT; CDR3aa: CASTTGGATDTQYF
d_gene: TRBD1; abundance: few; j_gene: TRBJ1-2; v_gene: TRBV4-1; CDR3nt: TGCGCCAGCAGCCAGGAAGACAGGGATTATGGCTACACCTTC; CDR3aa: CASSQEDRDYGYTF
d_gene: NA; abundance: NA; j_gene: TRBJ1-1; v_gene: TRBV12-3/TRBV12-4; CDR3nt: TGTGCCAGCAGTTTAGCCGTCTGGGGGGCTTTCTTT; CDR3aa: CASSLAVWGAFF
d_gene: NA; abundance: few; j_gene: TRBJ2-2; v_gene: TRBV7-9; CDR3nt: TGTGCCAGCAGCAAGATAGCGCTACTGAACACCGGGGAGCTGTTTTTT; CDR3aa: CASSKIALLNTGELFF
d_gene: NA; abundance: few; j_gene: TRBJ1-1; v_gene: TRBV2; CDR3nt: TGTGCCAGCGGGTTCGTGGGCAGGGCCACTGAAGCTTTCTTT; CDR3aa: CASGFVGRATEAFF
d_gene: NA; abundance: NA; j_gene: TRBJ2-5; v_gene: TRBV6-6; CDR3nt: TGTGCCAGCAGTTTCCAGGTGGGGACGGAACAAGAGACCCAGTACTTC; CDR3aa: CASSFQVGTEQETQYF
d_gene: NA; abundance: NA; j_gene: TRBJ1-1; v_gene: TRBV4-3; CDR3nt: TGCGCCAGCAGCCAAGACAGTGGGATGAACACTGAAGCTTTCTTT; CDR3aa: CASSQDSGMNTEAFF
d_gene: NA; abundance: NA; j_gene: TRBJ1-1; v_gene: TRBV9; CDR3nt: TGTGCCAGCAGCGGCGGGGGGCCCACTGAAGCTTTCTTT; CDR3aa: CASSGGGPTEAFF
d_gene: NA; abundance: few; j_gene: TRBJ1-3; v_gene: TRBV5-5; CDR3nt: TGTGCCAGCAGCTTTCGAAGGGCTCACTCTGGAAACACCATATATTTT; CDR3aa: CASSFRRAHSGNTIYF
d_gene: NA; abundance: many; j_gene: TRBJ2-1; v_gene: TRBV5-1; CDR3nt: TGCGCCAGCAGCTCGGCCTCCTATGAGCAGTTCTTC; CDR3aa: CASSSASYEQFF
d_gene: TRBD1; abundance: many; j_gene: TRBJ1-2; v_gene: TRBV12-3/TRBV12-4; CDR3nt: TGTGCCAGCACCTTCGGACAGGGATATGGCTACACCTTC; CDR3aa: CASTFGQGYGYTF
d_gene: NA; abundance: NA; j_gene: TRBJ2-1; v_gene: TRBV3-1; CDR3nt: TGTGCCAGCAGCCAAGCCGGCCCTGGGATCAACAATGAGCAGTTCTTC; CDR3aa: CASSQAGPGINNEQFF
d_gene: NA; abundance: few; j_gene: TRBJ2-1; v_gene: TRBV27; CDR3nt: TGTGCCAGCAGTTTGGGGTGGGGCCTTGAGCAGTTCTTC; CDR3aa: CASSLGWGLEQFF
d_gene: NA; abundance: NA; j_gene: TRBJ2-1; v_gene: TRBV15; CDR3nt: TGTGCCACCAGCAGAAGTGCAGGGGTCCCCTACAATGAGCAGTTCTTC; CDR3aa: CATSRSAGVPYNEQFF
d_gene: NA; abundance: few; j_gene: TRBJ2-3; v_gene: TRBV7-6; CDR3nt: TGTGCCAGCAGCCATCTCCAAATCTCCGGAGATACGCAGTATTTT; CDR3aa: CASSHLQISGDTQYF
d_gene: TRBD1; abundance: few; j_gene: TRBJ2-5; v_gene: TRBV5-1; CDR3nt: TGCGCCAGCAGCTTGACAGGGGAAGAGACCCAGTACTTC; CDR3aa: CASSLTGEETQYF
d_gene: NA; abundance: many; j_gene: TRBJ2-1; v_gene: TRBV29-1; CDR3nt: TGCAGCGTTGCTCCGCGATTCAACAATGAGCAGTTCTTC; CDR3aa: CSVAPRFNNEQFF
d_gene: NA; abundance: NA; j_gene: TRBJ1-1; v_gene: TRBV5-1; CDR3nt: TGCGCCAGCAGCTTAAGTCGGGGGGTTAACACTGAAGCTTTCTTT; CDR3aa: CASSLSRGVNTEAFF
d_gene: NA; abundance: few; j_gene: TRBJ1-1; v_gene: TRBV11-2; CDR3nt: TGTGCCAGCAGCCTAAGGTGGGCTGAAGCTTTCTTT; CDR3aa: CASSLRWAEAFF